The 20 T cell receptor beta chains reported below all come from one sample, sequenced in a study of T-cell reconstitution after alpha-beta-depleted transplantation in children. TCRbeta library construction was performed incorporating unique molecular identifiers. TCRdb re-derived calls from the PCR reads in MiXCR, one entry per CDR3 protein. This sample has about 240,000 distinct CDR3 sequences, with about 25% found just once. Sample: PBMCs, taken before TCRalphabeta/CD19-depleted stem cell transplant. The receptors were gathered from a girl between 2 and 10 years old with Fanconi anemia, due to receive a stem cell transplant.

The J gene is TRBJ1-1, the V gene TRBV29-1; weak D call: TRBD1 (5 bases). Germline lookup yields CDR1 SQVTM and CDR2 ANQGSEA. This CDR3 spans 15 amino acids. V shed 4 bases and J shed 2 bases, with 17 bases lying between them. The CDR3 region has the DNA TGCAGCGTTGTCATCGGCAGGGTAGGAAACACTGAAGCTTTCTTT. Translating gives CSVVIGRVGNTEAFF.

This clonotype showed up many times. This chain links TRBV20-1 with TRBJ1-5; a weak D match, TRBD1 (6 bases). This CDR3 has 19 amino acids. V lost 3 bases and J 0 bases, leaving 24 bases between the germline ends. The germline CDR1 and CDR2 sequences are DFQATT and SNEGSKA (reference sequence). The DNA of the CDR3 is TGCAGTGCTAGTCTAATCCGGTCGGGGGCGGACCATAGCAATCAGCCCCAGCATTTT. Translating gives CSASLIRSGADHSNQPQHF.

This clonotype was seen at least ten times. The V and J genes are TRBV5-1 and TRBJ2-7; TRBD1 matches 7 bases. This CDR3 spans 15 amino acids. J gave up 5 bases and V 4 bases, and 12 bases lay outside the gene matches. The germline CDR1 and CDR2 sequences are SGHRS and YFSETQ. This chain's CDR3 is CASSIRQGEGHEQYF. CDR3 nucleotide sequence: TGCGCCAGCAGCATTCGACAGGGAGAGGGGCACGAGCAGTACTTC.

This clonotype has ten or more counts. DNA of the CDR3: TGTGCCAGCAGCTCCACGACTAACGCAGATACGCAGTATTTT. Amino acids: CASSSTTNADTQYF. The genes are TRBV7-2 and TRBJ2-3; D perhaps matches TRBD2 (5 bases). The ends were cut back, 4 bases at V and 4 bases at J, with 12 bases in the middle. Looked up from germline, CDR1 is SGHTA and CDR2 is FQGNSA. The CDR3 is made up of 14 amino acids. Supplemented by reference TRBV7-2 and TRBJ2-3, the full variable domain reads GAGVSQSPSNKVTEKGKDVELRCDPISGHTALYWYRQSLGQGLEFLIYFQGNSAPDKSGLPSDRFSAERTGGSVSTLTIQRTQQEDSAVYLCASSSTTNADTQYFGPGTRLTVL.

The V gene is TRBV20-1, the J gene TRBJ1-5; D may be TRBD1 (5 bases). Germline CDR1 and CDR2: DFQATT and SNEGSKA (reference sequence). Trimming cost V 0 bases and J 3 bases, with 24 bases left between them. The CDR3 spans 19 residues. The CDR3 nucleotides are TGCAGTGCTAGAGATTCCATTGGCTCGGGGCCCGTGGACAATCAGCCCCAGCATTTT. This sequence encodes CSARDSIGSGPVDNQPQHF.

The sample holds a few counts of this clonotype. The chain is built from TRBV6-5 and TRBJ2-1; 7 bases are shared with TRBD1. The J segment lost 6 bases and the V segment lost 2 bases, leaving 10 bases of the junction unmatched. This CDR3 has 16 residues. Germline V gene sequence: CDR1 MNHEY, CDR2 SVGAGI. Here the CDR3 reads CASSYVGGAGGNEQFF. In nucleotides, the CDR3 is TGTGCCAGCAGTTACGTAGGGGGCGCAGGGGGCAATGAGCAGTTCTTC.

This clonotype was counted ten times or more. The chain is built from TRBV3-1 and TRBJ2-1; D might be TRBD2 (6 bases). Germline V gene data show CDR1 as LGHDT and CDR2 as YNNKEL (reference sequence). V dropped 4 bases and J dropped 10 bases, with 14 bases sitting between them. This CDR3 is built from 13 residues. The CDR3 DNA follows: TGTGCCAGCAGCCCCCGACTAGGTTTGGAGCAGTTCTTC. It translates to CASSPRLGLEQFF.

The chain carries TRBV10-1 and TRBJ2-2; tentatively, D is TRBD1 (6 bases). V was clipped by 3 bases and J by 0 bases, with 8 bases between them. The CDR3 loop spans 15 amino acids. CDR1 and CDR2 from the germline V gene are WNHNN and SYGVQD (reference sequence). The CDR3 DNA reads TGCGCCAGCAGTGATGAGGGGGCGAACACCGGGGAGCTGTTTTTT. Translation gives CASSDEGANTGELFF.

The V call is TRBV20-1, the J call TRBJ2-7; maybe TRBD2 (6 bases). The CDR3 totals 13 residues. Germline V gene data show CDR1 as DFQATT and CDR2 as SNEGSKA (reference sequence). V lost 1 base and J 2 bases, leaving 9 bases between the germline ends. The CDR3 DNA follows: TGCAGTGCTAGAGGGACTAAAACCTACGAGCAGTACTTC. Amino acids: CSARGTKTYEQYF.

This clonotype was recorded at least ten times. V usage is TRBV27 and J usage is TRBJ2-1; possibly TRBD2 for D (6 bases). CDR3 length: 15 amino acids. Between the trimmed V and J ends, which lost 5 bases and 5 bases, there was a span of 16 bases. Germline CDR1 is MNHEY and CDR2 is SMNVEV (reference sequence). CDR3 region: CASSRYGGLHNEQFF. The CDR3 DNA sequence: TGTGCCAGCAGTCGCTATGGGGGACTTCACAATGAGCAGTTCTTC.

CDR3 amino acids: CSAYVMTGSQETQYF. DNA of the CDR3: TGCAGTGCTTACGTTATGACAGGGAGCCAAGAGACCCAGTACTTC. The chain uses TRBV20-1 and TRBJ2-5, with 7 bases that match TRBD1. V lost 5 bases and J lost 1; bases outside the gene matches: 10. The CDR3 is 15 amino acids. The V gene's germline CDR1 is DFQATT and CDR2 SNEGSKA (reference sequence).

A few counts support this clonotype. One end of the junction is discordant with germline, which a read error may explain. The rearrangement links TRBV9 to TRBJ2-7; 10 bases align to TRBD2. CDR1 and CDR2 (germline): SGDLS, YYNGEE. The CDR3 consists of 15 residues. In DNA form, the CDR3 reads TGTGCCAGTAGCGTAGCTAGCGGGGGTTCCTACGAGCAGTACTTC. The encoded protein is CASSVASGGSYEQYF.

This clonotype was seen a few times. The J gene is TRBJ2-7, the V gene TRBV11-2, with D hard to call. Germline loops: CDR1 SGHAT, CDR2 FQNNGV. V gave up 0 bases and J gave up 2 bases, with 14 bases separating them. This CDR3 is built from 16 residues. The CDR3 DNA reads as TGTGCCAGCAGCTTAGATCGGGCCAGCATCACCTACGAGCAGTACTTC. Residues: CASSLDRASITYEQYF.

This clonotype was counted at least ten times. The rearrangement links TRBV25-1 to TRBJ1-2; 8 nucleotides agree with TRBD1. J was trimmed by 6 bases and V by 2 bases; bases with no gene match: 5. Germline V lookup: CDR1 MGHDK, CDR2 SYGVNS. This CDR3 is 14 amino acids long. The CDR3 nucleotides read TGTGCCAGCAGTGAAAGCAACAGGGGGGATGGCTACACCTTC. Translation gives CASSESNRGDGYTF.

CDR3 bases: TGTGCCAGCAGCAGAAGCAGGGGCAGCTATGGCTACACCTTC. Its protein is CASSRSRGSYGYTF. This chain links TRBV6-1 with TRBJ1-2; D perhaps matches TRBD1 (6 bases). Germline assignment: CDR1 MNHNS and CDR2 SASEGT. The CDR3 length is 14 residues. V gave up 6 bases and J gave up 4 bases, with 15 bases separating them.

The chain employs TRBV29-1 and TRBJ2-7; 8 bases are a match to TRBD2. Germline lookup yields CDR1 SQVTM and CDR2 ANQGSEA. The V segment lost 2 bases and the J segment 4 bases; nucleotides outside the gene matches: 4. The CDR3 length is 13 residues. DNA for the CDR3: TGCAGCGTTGAACTAGCGGGCCTTTACGAGCAGTACTTC. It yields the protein CSVELAGLYEQYF.

The CDR3 spells CASSIVGAQSIYEQYF. The CDR3 nucleotides read TGTGCCAGTAGTATCGTTGGAGCTCAATCCATCTACGAGCAGTACTTC. The rearrangement links TRBV19 to TRBJ2-7; D is ambiguous. Per germline, CDR1 LNHDA and CDR2 SQIVND (reference sequence). V lost 3 bases and J 3 bases, leaving 18 bases between the germline ends. This CDR3 region has 16 residues.

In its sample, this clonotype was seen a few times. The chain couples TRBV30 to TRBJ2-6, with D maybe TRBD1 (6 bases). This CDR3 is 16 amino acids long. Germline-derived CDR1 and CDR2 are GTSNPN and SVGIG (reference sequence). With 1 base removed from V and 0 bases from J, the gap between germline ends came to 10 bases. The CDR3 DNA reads TGTGCCTGGAGTGGGCCAGGGGCCTCTGGGGCCAACGTCCTGACTTTC. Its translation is CAWSGPGASGANVLTF. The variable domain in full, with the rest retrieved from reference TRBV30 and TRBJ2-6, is SQTIHQWPATLVQPVGSPLSLECTVEGTSNPNLYWYRQAAGRGLQLLFYSVGIGQISSEVPQNLSASRPQDRQFILSSKKLLLSDSGFYLCAWSGPGASGANVLTFGAGSRLTVL.

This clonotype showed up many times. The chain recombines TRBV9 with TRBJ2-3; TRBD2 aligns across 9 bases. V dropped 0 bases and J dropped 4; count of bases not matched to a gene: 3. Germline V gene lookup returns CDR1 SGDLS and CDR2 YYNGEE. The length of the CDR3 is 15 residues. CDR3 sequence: CASSVGTSAADTQYF. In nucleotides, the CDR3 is TGTGCCAGCAGCGTAGGGACTAGCGCCGCAGATACGCAGTATTTT.

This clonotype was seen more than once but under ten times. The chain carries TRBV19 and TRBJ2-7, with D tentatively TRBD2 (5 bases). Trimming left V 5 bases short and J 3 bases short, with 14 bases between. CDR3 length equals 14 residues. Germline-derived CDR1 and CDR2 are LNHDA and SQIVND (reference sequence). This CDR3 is CASSGSFGDYEQYF. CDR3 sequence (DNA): TGTGCCAGTAGTGGATCCTTCGGGGACTACGAGCAGTACTTC.